This T cell receptor beta chain was captured by sequencing in a study of molecular identifiers for immune sequencing clone quantification. Study-wide results and caveats: In CMV-specific effectors, clones above 20 copies held over 98% of molecules; naive, under 1%.

From around 20,000 to 1,000,000 sorted cells, naive CD8 libraries were generated with 10%, 30% or 50% RNA. The CD8+CD4-CCR7+CD45RA+ phenotype defined the sorted naive CD8 T cells. V lost 4 bases and J lost 1; bases outside the gene matches: 5. CDR3 length: 16 amino acids. Bulk TCR libraries used previously described methods and listed TCR primers. TCRdb called the PCR reads again in MiXCR, with one record for every CDR3 protein. The sample holds 50,000 to 65,000 distinct CDR3 sequences, less than 25% seen once. Only a few counts were recorded for this clonotype. Its matching antigen is unknown. This rearrangement joins TRBV12-3 or TRBV12-4 to TRBJ2-1; 9 bases map to TRBD2. The sample taken for sequencing was naive CD8+ T cells from blood, with Jurkat cell RNA spiked in. Subset here: FACS-sorted CD8+CD4-CCR7+CD45RA+ naive T cells. This TCR derives from a human donor in good health. Some libraries in this study had Jurkat cell RNA spiked in. The CDR3 DNA sequence: TGTGCCAGCAGTTCCGGACTAGCGAGGTCCTACAATGAGCAGTTCTTC. The encoded protein is CASSSGLARSYNEQFF.